The 22 T cell receptor beta chains below were found in one sample sequenced in a study of control samples from healthy donors and cancer patients (dated by TCRdb to the early 2020s). The library was obtained by the immunoSEQ multiplex PCR assay. The table was pulled from immuneACCESS by TCRdb, which kept in-frame rearrangements only. Such tables lose some clones; where checked, under half of the loss comes from unresolved V genes, and the rest has no known cause. Present in this sample are about 45,000 clones, approximately 90% of which were seen just once. The top ten constitute around a fifth of the sample. Sequences were obtained from PBMCs. The receptor source for this set is a woman aged 35 to 49 with head and neck cancer.

V and J are TRBV27 and TRBJ1-2; D is uncertain. There are 15 residues in the CDR3. CDR1 MNHEY and CDR2 SMNVEV come from the germline V gene (reference sequence). Trimming pared 0 bases from V and 0 bases from J, leaving 8 bases between. CDR3: CASSLSGPANYGYTF. The CDR3 DNA follows: TGTGCCAGCAGTTTATCAGGACCTGCTAACTATGGCTACACCTTC.

Notes on this clone: One junction end does not reproduce the germline sequence, and a read error may be involved. J is TRBJ2-7 and V is TRBV18, with 7 bases aligning to TRBD1. CDR3 length equals 12 residues. CDR1 is KGHSH, CDR2 LQKENI, per germline. The CDR3 is CASSRTGPEVDF. In DNA, the CDR3 is TGTGCCAGCTCCCGGACAGGCCCAGAGGTCGACTTC. Looking up the rest from reference TRBV18 and TRBJ2-7 gives the full variable domain: NAGVMQNPRHLVRRRGQEARLRCSPMKGHSHVYWYRQLPEEGLKFMVYLQKENIIDESGMPKERFSAEFPKEGPSILRIQQVVRGDSAAYFCASSRTGPEVDFGPGTRLTVT.

Comment on this clone: Compared with germline, one end of the junction differs, possibly owing to a read error. The J gene is TRBJ1-3, the V gene TRBV5-5; TRBD1 might be the D (6 bases). Germline lookup yields CDR1 SGHKS and CDR2 YYEKEE (reference sequence). The CDR3 runs to 11 residues. This CDR3 is CASSLTGTTHF. The CDR3 nucleotides read TGTGCCAGCAGCTTGACCGGGACAACACATTTT.

The gene calls are TRBV3-1 (or the pseudogene TRBV3-2) and TRBJ1-1; no firm D call. Trimming took 0 bases from V and 7 from J, leaving 6 bases between them. From germline, CDR1 is LGHDT and CDR2 YNNKEL (reference sequence). The CDR3 contains 12 residues. CDR3 residues: CASSQDRFEAFF. The CDR3 nucleotides are TGTGCCAGCAGCCAAGATCGATTTGAAGCTTTCTTT.

The gene calls are TRBV19 and TRBJ2-1; possibly TRBD1 or TRBD2 for D (6 bases each). This CDR3 comprises 16 residues. V was pared by 0 bases and J by 6 bases, with 15 bases between. Germline V lookup: CDR1 LNHDA, CDR2 SQIVND (reference sequence). The CDR3: CASSIEGGPTSNEQFF. The CDR3 region has the DNA TGTGCCAGTAGTATAGAAGGGGGGCCCACCTCCAATGAGCAGTTCTTC.

This clone has a handful of counts. The chain has TRBV15 and TRBJ1-5; possible D gene TRBD1, 6 bases. From germline, CDR1 is LNHNV and CDR2 YYDKDF (reference sequence). V gave up 5 bases and J gave up 0 bases, with 14 bases separating them. The CDR3 is 16 amino acids. CDR3 sequence (DNA): TGTGCCACCAGCCCGATAATGGGGGCTAGCAATCAGCCCCAGCATTTT. It yields the protein CATSPIMGASNQPQHF.

The gene calls are TRBV12-3 or TRBV12-4 and TRBJ1-1, with D unresolved. V was clipped by 3 bases and J by 3 bases, with 8 bases between them. This CDR3 has 13 residues. The CDR3 coding sequence is TGTGCCAGCAGTTTCAGCCAGGACACTGAAGCTTTCTTT. It is translated as CASSFSQDTEAFF.

This chain links TRBV5-5 with TRBJ1-1; 8 bases fit TRBD1. Germline lookup yields CDR1 SGHKS and CDR2 YYEKEE (reference sequence). Germline trimming cut 0 bases from V and 0 bases from J; bases unmatched to any gene: 7. This CDR3 comprises 17 residues. CDR3 protein: CASSLAGTGLLNTEAFF. In DNA form, the CDR3 reads TGTGCCAGCAGCTTGGCAGGGACAGGCCTTTTGAACACTGAAGCTTTCTTT. The whole variable domain, filled in from reference TRBV5-5 and TRBJ1-1, reads DAGVTQSPTHLIKTRGQQVTLRCSPISGHKSVSWYQQVLGQGPQFIFQYYEKEERGRGNFPDRFSARQFPNYSSELNVNALLLGDSALYLCASSLAGTGLLNTEAFFGQGTRLTVV.

This chain links TRBV28 with TRBJ2-2, with 7 bases identical to TRBD2. The CDR3 contains 17 residues. From germline, CDR1 is MDHEN and CDR2 SYDVKM. The junction had 12 bases not matched to a gene; V was cut back by 2 bases and J by 6 bases. For the CDR3, the DNA is TGTGCCAGCAGTTTAAGTCCCCCGGGAGGTCTTCCCGGGGAGCTGTTTTTT. Translation: CASSLSPPGGLPGELFF.

The count of this clone is one. The chain uses TRBV10-3 and TRBJ2-1, with D perhaps matching TRBD1 or TRBD2 (6 bases each). Germline loops: CDR1 ENHRY, CDR2 SYGVKD. Trimming left V 2 bases short and J 2 bases short, with 10 bases between. CDR3 length: 15 amino acids. The CDR3 DNA sequence: TGTGCCATCAGTGAGAGTGGGGGGCCCTACAATGAGCAGTTCTTC. Amino acid sequence: CAISESGGPYNEQFF.

The chain links TRBV30 to TRBJ2-7; no clear D gene. This CDR3 has 16 residues. V was pared by 0 bases and J by 0 bases, with 15 bases between. CDR1 is GTSNPN and CDR2 is SVGIG in the germline V gene (reference sequence). CDR3: CAWSVRWGKVSYEQYF. The DNA of the CDR3 is TGTGCCTGGAGTGTCCGGTGGGGAAAGGTCTCCTACGAGCAGTACTTC.

The CDR3 DNA sequence: TGTGCCAGCTCTAAGGAAACTAATGAAAAACTGTTTTTT. As protein: CASSKETNEKLFF. This chain links TRBV6-5 with TRBJ1-4; no clear D gene. This CDR3 is 13 amino acids long. V was trimmed by 8 bases and J by 1 base, leaving 8 bases between them. The germline gives CDR1 MNHEY, CDR2 SVGAGI.

The chain is built from TRBV6-1 and TRBJ1-3; D gene uncertain. Germline CDR1 MNHNS, CDR2 SASEGT. The CDR3 loop spans 16 amino acids. The V gene lost 2 bases and the J gene lost 2 bases, with 13 bases spanning the gap. CDR3 DNA sequence: TGTGCCAGCAGTGAAAGGGCAGTAACCCCTGGAAACACCATATATTTT. Its protein is CASSERAVTPGNTIYF.

The V gene is TRBV3-1 (or the pseudogene TRBV3-2), the J gene TRBJ1-6; no firm D call. Per germline, CDR1 LGHDT and CDR2 YNNKEL (reference sequence). The CDR3 runs 12 residues. Trimming pared 5 bases from V and 10 bases from J, leaving 9 bases between. The CDR3 loop is CASSRVGSPLHF. CDR3 sequence (DNA): TGTGCCAGCAGCAGAGTGGGCTCACCCCTCCACTTT.

The chain joins TRBV21-1 to TRBJ1-5; the table names TRBD1, a call not compared with the DNA. TRBV21-1 is a pseudogene segment. This CDR3 spans 15 amino acids. The CDR3 region has the DNA TGTGCCAGCTTTATACAGGGTTGGGGCAATCAGCCCCAGCATTTT. Encoded protein: CASFIQGWGNQPQHF.

This chain joins TRBV6-5 and TRBJ1-3; D is unclear. CDR3 size: 11 residues. Germline V gene data show CDR1 as MNHEY and CDR2 as SVGAGI. V lost 6 bases to trimming and J lost 2 bases, with 2 bases between them. CDR3 in DNA: TGTGCCAGCAGAGCTGGAAACACCATATATTTT. Its translation: CASRAGNTIYF.

V and J are TRBV28 and TRBJ2-5; D is possibly TRBD2 (6 bases). From germline, CDR1 is MDHEN and CDR2 SYDVKM. There are 14 residues in the CDR3. V was cut by 3 bases and J by 14 bases, with 22 bases left in between. CDR3: CASSFGNLPGASYF. CDR3 coding DNA: TGTGCCAGCAGTTTTGGGAACTTACCGGGAGCTAGTTACTTC.

With respect to this clone: Different DNA sequences within this sample yield the same CDR3. V usage is TRBV28 and J usage is TRBJ1-5; TRBD1 matches 8 bases. The J segment lost 2 bases and the V segment lost 2 bases, leaving 2 bases of the junction unmatched. Germline CDR1 reads MDHEN; CDR2 reads SYDVKM. The CDR3 runs 15 residues. For the CDR3, the DNA is TGTGCCAGCAGTTTACAGGGGGCGCGCAATCAGCCCCAGCATTTT. Protein product: CASSLQGARNQPQHF.

The rearrangement joins TRBV6-5 to TRBJ2-1; D is possibly TRBD2 (5 bases). Germline V gene lookup returns CDR1 MNHEY and CDR2 SVGAGI. Trimming stripped 6 bases from V and 0 bases from J, with 9 bases between. CDR3 length: 14 residues. The DNA for the CDR3 is TGTGCCAGCAGAGACTATGTCTCCTACAATGAGCAGTTCTTC. It codes for CASRDYVSYNEQFF.

The V call is TRBV7-9, the J call TRBJ2-5; 7 bases are shared with TRBD2. Unmatched junction bases numbered 6, after V lost 7 bases and J lost 7 bases. In germline, CDR1 is SEHNR, CDR2 FQNEAQ (reference sequence). This CDR3 region has 12 residues. CDR3 DNA: TGTGCCAGCAAAACTAGCGAAGGGACCCAGTACTTC. Translation gives CASKTSEGTQYF.

This clone was seen just once. The gene calls are TRBV5-1 and TRBJ2-1, with D unclear. V lost 0 bases, J lost 8 bases, and 3 bases lay in between. The CDR3 is 11 residues long. CDR1 and CDR2 (germline): SGHRS, YFSETQ. The CDR3 loop is CASSLADEQFF. DNA of the CDR3: TGCGCCAGCAGCTTGGCGGATGAGCAGTTCTTC.

The table lists this clone with a count of one. The chain uses TRBV10-1 and TRBJ2-7; 10 nucleotides match TRBD2. In germline, CDR1 is WNHNN, CDR2 SYGVQD (reference sequence). Losses at the gene ends were 5 bases for V and 5 bases for J; bases not matched to a gene: 9. The CDR3 spans 15 residues. The CDR3 DNA reads as TGCGCCAGCAGTATCCTAGCGGGAGAACACGACGAGCAGTACTTC. Its translation: CASSILAGEHDEQYF.